This is a list of T cell receptor beta chains from one sample in a study of T cell repertoires in cytomegalovirus infection. MiXCR, applied by TCRdb to the reads, yields one record per CDR3 protein. In the table there are a few hundred thousand distinct CDR3 sequences, approximately 17% of which are singletons. The sample consisted of CD8+ T cells from PBMCs. These receptors all come from a human donor in good health (CMV status not recorded). Some clones in this sample may be carry-over from other donors' samples. Both conserved end residues are part of each CDR3. Fields, in order: V gene, D gene, clone size, J gene, CDR3 protein, CDR3 DNA. The D gene is left open where the match is weak. Rows give clone size only sometimes, using once, few, many, or a class for an expanded clone.

V: TRBV6-5
D: -
size: few
J: TRBJ2-7
CDR3: CASSYNPETYEQYF
DNA: TGTGCCAGCAGTTACAACCCCGAGACCTACGAGCAGTACTTC

V: TRBV3-1
D: -
size: -
J: TRBJ1-3
CDR3: CASSQGSGGQGNTIYF
DNA: TGTGCCAGCAGCCAAGGATCCGGGGGACAAGGAAACACCATATATTTT

V: TRBV6-2/TRBV6-3
D: -
size: -
J: TRBJ2-1
CDR3: CASSYVLRGFEQFF
DNA: TGTGCCAGCAGTTACGTCTTAAGGGGGTTTGAGCAGTTCTTC

V: TRBV15
D: -
size: many
J: TRBJ1-2
CDR3: CATSRDTNRAGGYTF
DNA: TGTGCCACCAGCAGAGATACCAACAGGGCGGGTGGCTACACCTTC

V: TRBV7-9
D: -
size: many
J: TRBJ2-1
CDR3: CASSPGANNEQFF
DNA: TGTGCCAGCAGCCCCGGGGCAAACAATGAGCAGTTCTTC

V: TRBV14
D: TRBD1
size: few
J: TRBJ1-4
CDR3: CASSRGTATNEKLFF
DNA: TGTGCCAGCAGCCGCGGGACAGCAACTAATGAAAAACTGTTTTTT

V: TRBV7-6
D: TRBD1
size: many
J: TRBJ2-2
CDR3: CASSLLPPRGIGQGDTGELFF
DNA: TGTGCCAGCAGCCTATTACCGCCGAGGGGGATCGGACAGGGAGACACCGGGGAGCTGTTTTTT

V: TRBV7-8
D: -
size: many
J: TRBJ2-1
CDR3: CASSPTDSAYNEQFF
DNA: TGTGCCAGCAGCCCAACGGACAGTGCCTACAATGAGCAGTTCTTC

V: TRBV28
D: TRBD2
size: many
J: TRBJ2-2
CDR3: CASSLFTSGAHTGELFF
DNA: TGTGCCAGCAGTTTATTCACTAGCGGGGCCCACACCGGGGAGCTGTTTTTT

V: TRBV20-1
D: -
size: few
J: TRBJ1-2
CDR3: CSVRTGENSYGYTF
DNA: TGCAGTGTACGCACGGGCGAAAACTCTTATGGCTACACCTTC

V: TRBV4-3
D: TRBD1
size: -
J: TRBJ1-2
CDR3: CASSHDRQGKIYGYTF
DNA: TGCGCCAGCAGCCACGATAGACAGGGGAAGATCTATGGCTACACCTTC

V: TRBV2
D: -
size: few
J: TRBJ1-2
CDR3: CASSEGSGRNYGYTF
DNA: TGTGCCAGCAGTGAAGGTTCAGGGCGCAACTATGGCTACACCTTC

V: TRBV12-5
D: -
size: many
J: TRBJ2-7
CDR3: CASGPGPLIYEQYF
DNA: TGTGCTAGTGGCCCGGGACCGCTAATCTACGAGCAGTACTTC

V: TRBV28
D: -
size: once
J: TRBJ2-1
CDR3: CASPPPGLGSHEQFF
DNA: TGTGCCTCCCCTCCGCCGGGACTGGGCTCCCATGAGCAGTTCTTC

V: TRBV28
D: -
size: many
J: TRBJ2-6
CDR3: CASRGRSGANVLTF
DNA: TGTGCCAGCAGGGGTCGGTCTGGGGCCAACGTCCTGACTTTC

V: TRBV10-3
D: TRBD2
size: few
J: TRBJ2-1
CDR3: CAISEQLLAGGFGDEQFF
DNA: TGTGCCATCAGTGAGCAACTGCTAGCGGGGGGCTTCGGCGATGAGCAGTTCTTC

V: TRBV29-1
D: -
size: -
J: TRBJ2-3
CDR3: CSVGGGRSADTQYF
DNA: TGCAGCGTTGGGGGGGGCCGTAGTGCAGATACGCAGTATTTT

V: TRBV6-6
D: -
size: few
J: TRBJ2-7
CDR3: CASSWGPGDEQYF
DNA: TGTGCCAGCAGTTGGGGCCCAGGTGACGAGCAGTACTTC

V: TRBV7-9
D: -
size: -
J: TRBJ1-3
CDR3: CASSPGTVSGNTIYF
DNA: TGTGCCAGCAGCCCCGGGACGGTCTCTGGAAACACCATATATTTT

V: TRBV4-1
D: -
size: few
J: TRBJ1-4
CDR3: CASSHLQGGPREKLFF
DNA: TGCGCCAGCAGCCACCTCCAGGGTGGGCCCCGGGAAAAACTGTTTTTT

V: TRBV12-3/TRBV12-4
D: -
size: many
J: TRBJ1-4
CDR3: CASSPVWVATNEKLFF
DNA: TGTGCCAGCAGCCCGGTTTGGGTTGCAACTAATGAAAAACTGTTTTTT

V: TRBV28
D: TRBD2
size: few
J: TRBJ2-1
CDR3: CASSFDQTSGNEQFF
DNA: TGTGCCAGCAGTTTCGACCAGACTAGCGGCAATGAGCAGTTCTTC

V: TRBV12-3/TRBV12-4
D: -
size: -
J: TRBJ2-1
CDR3: CASRGLRGEQFF
DNA: TGTGCCAGCAGGGGTCTCCGGGGTGAGCAGTTCTTC

V: TRBV5-5
D: TRBD1
size: few
J: TRBJ2-6
CDR3: CASIDGTGDHSGANVLTF
DNA: TGTGCCAGCATCGACGGGACAGGGGACCACTCTGGGGCCAACGTCCTGACTTTC

V: TRBV7-9
D: TRBD1
size: many
J: TRBJ1-3
CDR3: CASSLFGRGQLSGNTIYF
DNA: TGTGCCAGCAGCCTTTTTGGGAGGGGACAGCTCTCTGGAAACACCATATATTTT

V: TRBV7-9
D: -
size: few
J: TRBJ2-7
CDR3: CASSPYTGTNRIEQYF
DNA: TGTGCCAGCAGCCCATACACAGGAACCAATAGGATCGAGCAGTACTTC

V: TRBV28
D: -
size: few
J: TRBJ2-1
CDR3: CASSLTPLSYNEQFF
DNA: TGTGCCAGCAGTTTAACCCCCCTCTCCTACAATGAGCAGTTCTTC

V: TRBV20-1
D: -
size: -
J: TRBJ1-5
CDR3: CSARGRGNQPQHF
DNA: TGCAGTGCTAGAGGACGTGGGAATCAGCCCCAGCATTTT

V: TRBV12-3/TRBV12-4
D: -
size: few
J: TRBJ1-1
CDR3: CASSFGVEAFF
DNA: TGTGCCAGCAGTTTTGGCGTTGAAGCTTTCTTT

V: TRBV24-1
D: TRBD1
size: -
J: TRBJ1-1
CDR3: CATSEGTGGEAFF
DNA: TGTGCCACCAGTGAAGGGACAGGGGGTGAAGCTTTCTTT

V: TRBV6-1
D: TRBD1
size: many
J: TRBJ1-6
CDR3: CASSEETGSVSPLHF
DNA: TGTGCCAGCAGTGAAGAGACAGGGTCGGTTTCACCCCTCCACTTT

V: TRBV28
D: TRBD1
size: -
J: TRBJ2-5
CDR3: CASSSRTGQETQYF
DNA: TGTGCCAGCAGTTCGCGGACAGGGCAAGAGACCCAGTACTTC

V: TRBV6-2/TRBV6-3
D: -
size: -
J: TRBJ2-4
CDR3: CASHDGDLAKNIQYF
DNA: TGTGCGAGCCACGACGGAGACCTAGCCAAAAACATTCAGTACTTC

V: TRBV4-1
D: -
size: -
J: TRBJ2-1
CDR3: CASSQPNREEQFF
DNA: TGCGCCAGCAGCCAACCCAACCGGGAAGAGCAGTTCTTC

V: TRBV7-6
D: -
size: many
J: TRBJ2-3
CDR3: CASSLAGGIGTDTQYF
DNA: TGTGCCAGCAGCTTAGCGGGGGGAATCGGGACAGATACGCAGTATTTT

V: TRBV29-1
D: -
size: few
J: TRBJ1-2
CDR3: CSVEDGVIGGYTF
DNA: TGCAGCGTTGAAGATGGAGTAATCGGTGGCTACACCTTC

V: TRBV20-1
D: TRBD1
size: few
J: TRBJ1-2
CDR3: CSASNRLSGQGSYGYTF
DNA: TGCAGTGCTAGTAACCGGTTATCGGGACAGGGTAGCTATGGCTACACCTTC

V: TRBV7-6
D: -
size: many
J: TRBJ2-3
CDR3: CASSLRSGLSTDTQYF
DNA: TGTGCCAGCAGCTTAAGGTCGGGTCTTAGCACAGATACGCAGTATTTT

V: TRBV28
D: TRBD1
size: many
J: TRBJ2-1
CDR3: CASSLGETGRDEQFF
DNA: TGTGCCAGCAGTTTAGGTGAGACAGGGCGCGATGAGCAGTTCTTC

V: TRBV27
D: -
size: few
J: TRBJ1-2
CDR3: CASQGLGKFGYTF
DNA: TGTGCCAGCCAGGGCTTAGGAAAATTTGGCTACACCTTC

V: TRBV20-1
D: -
size: -
J: TRBJ1-1
CDR3: CSAGGTTTEAFF
DNA: TGCAGTGCCGGCGGGACGACGACCGAAGCTTTCTTT

V: TRBV5-1
D: TRBD2
size: -
J: TRBJ2-7
CDR3: CASSLASGVDEQYF
DNA: TGCGCCAGCAGCTTGGCTAGCGGGGTAGACGAGCAGTACTTC

V: TRBV28
D: TRBD1
size: few
J: TRBJ2-7
CDR3: CATLDRGNYEQYF
DNA: TGTGCCACACTTGACAGGGGTAACTACGAGCAGTACTTC